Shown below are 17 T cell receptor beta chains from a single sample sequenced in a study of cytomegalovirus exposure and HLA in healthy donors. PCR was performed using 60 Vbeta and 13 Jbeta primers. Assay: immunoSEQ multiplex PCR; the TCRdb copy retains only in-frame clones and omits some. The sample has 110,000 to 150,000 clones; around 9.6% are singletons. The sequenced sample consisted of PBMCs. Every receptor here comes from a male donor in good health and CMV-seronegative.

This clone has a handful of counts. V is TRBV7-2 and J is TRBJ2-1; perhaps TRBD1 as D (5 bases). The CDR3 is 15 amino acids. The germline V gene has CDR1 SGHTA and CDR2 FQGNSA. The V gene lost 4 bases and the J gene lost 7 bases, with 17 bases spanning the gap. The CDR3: CASSSRDTAGNEQFF. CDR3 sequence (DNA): TGTGCCAGCAGCTCCCGAGACACAGCAGGGAATGAGCAGTTCTTC.

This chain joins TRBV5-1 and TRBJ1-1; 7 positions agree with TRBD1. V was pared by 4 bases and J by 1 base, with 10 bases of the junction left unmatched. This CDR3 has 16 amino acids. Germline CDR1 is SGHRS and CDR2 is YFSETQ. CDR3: CASSLRQGGGNTEAFF. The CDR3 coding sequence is TGCGCCAGCAGCCTTAGACAGGGTGGCGGGAACACTGAAGCTTTCTTT.

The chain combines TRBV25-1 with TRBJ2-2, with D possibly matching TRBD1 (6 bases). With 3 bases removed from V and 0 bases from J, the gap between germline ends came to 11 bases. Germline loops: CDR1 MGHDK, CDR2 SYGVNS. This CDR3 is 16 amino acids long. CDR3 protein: CASSELDRPNTGELFF. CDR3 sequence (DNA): TGTGCCAGCAGTGAGCTAGACAGGCCGAACACCGGGGAGCTGTTTTTT.

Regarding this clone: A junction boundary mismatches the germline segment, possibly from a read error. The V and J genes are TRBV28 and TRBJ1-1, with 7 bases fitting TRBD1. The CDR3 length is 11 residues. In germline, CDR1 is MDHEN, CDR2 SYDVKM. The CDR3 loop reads CASSLLGDSIF. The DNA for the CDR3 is TGTGCCAGCAGCCTACTGGGGGACAGCATCTTT.

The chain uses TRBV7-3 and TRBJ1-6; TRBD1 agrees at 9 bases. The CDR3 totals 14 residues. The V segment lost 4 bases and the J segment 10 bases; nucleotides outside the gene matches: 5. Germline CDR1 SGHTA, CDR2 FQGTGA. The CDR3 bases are TGTGCCAGCAGCTGGGGGGGACAGGGCTCACCCCTCCACTTT. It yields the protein CASSWGGQGSPLHF.

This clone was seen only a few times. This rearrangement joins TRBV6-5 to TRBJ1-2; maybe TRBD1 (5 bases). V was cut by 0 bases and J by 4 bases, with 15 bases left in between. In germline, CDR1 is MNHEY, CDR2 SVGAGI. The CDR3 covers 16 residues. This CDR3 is CASSYSAGERAYGYTF. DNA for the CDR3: TGTGCCAGCAGTTACTCGGCGGGGGAGCGGGCCTATGGCTACACCTTC.

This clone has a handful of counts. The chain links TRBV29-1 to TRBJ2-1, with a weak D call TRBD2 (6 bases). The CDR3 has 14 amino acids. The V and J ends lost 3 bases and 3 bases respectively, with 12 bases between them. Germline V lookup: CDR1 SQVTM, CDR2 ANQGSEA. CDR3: CSVDLEGDYNEQFF. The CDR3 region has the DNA TGCAGCGTTGATTTGGAGGGCGACTACAATGAGCAGTTCTTC.

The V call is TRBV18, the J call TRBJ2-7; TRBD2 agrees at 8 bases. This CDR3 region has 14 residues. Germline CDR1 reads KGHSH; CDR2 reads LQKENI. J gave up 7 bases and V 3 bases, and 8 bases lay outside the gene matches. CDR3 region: CASSPGTRLWEQYF. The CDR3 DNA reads TGTGCCAGCTCACCCGGGACTAGACTCTGGGAGCAGTACTTC. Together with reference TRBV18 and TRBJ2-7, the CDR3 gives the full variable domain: NAGVMQNPRHLVRRRGQEARLRCSPMKGHSHVYWYRQLPEEGLKFMVYLQKENIIDESGMPKERFSAEFPKEGPSILRIQQVVRGDSAAYFCASSPGTRLWEQYFGPGTRLTVT.

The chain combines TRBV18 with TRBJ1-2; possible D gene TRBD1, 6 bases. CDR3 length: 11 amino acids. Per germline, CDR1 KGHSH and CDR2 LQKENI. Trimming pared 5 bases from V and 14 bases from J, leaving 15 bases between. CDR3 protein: CASSNWQGKTF. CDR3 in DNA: TGTGCCAGCTCAAACTGGCAGGGGAAAACCTTC.

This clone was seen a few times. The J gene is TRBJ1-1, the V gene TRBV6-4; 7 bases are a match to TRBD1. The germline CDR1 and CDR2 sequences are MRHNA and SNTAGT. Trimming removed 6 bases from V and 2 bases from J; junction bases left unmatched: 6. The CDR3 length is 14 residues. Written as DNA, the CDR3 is TGTGCCAGCAGGCGGGACAGAGACAACACTGAAGCTTTCTTT. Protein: CASRRDRDNTEAFF.

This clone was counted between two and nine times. CDR3 protein: CAWSAGQGNSEQYF. The CDR3 DNA reads as TGTGCCTGGAGTGCGGGACAGGGGAATTCCGAGCAGTACTTC. The V and J genes are TRBV30 and TRBJ2-7, with 10 bases identical to TRBD1. Germline CDR1 GTSNPN, CDR2 SVGIG (reference sequence). With V trimmed by 1 base and J by 6 bases, 6 bases remained unmatched. This CDR3 has 14 amino acids.

The CDR3 loop is CASSRTGATRSQETQYF. CDR3 nucleotide sequence: TGTGCCAGCAGCCGGACAGGGGCGACACGTTCCCAAGAGACCCAGTACTTC. The J gene is TRBJ2-5, the V gene TRBV9; 9 nucleotides agree with TRBD1. This CDR3 is 17 amino acids long. Germline V CDR1 and CDR2: SGDLS, YYNGEE. The junction had 11 bases not matched to a gene; V was cut back by 4 bases and J by 1 base. Full variable domain (remainder filled in from reference TRBV9 and TRBJ2-5): DSGVTQTPKHLITATGQRVTLRCSPRSGDLSVYWYQQSLDQGLQFLIQYYNGEERAKGNILERFSAQQFPDLHSELNLSSLELGDSALYFCASSRTGATRSQETQYFGPGTRLLVL.

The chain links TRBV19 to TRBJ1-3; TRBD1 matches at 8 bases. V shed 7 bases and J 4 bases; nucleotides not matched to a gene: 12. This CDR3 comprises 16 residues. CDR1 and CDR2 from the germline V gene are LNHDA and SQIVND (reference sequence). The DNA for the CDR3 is TGTGCCAGTACCGTGGAAGTCTGGACAGGGGGAAACACCATATATTTT. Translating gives CASTVEVWTGGNTIYF. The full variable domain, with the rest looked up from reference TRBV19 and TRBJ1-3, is DGGITQSPKYLFRKEGQNVTLSCEQNLNHDAMYWYRQDPGQGLRLIYYSQIVNDFQKGDIAEGYSVSREKKESFPLTVTSAQKNPTAFYLCASTVEVWTGGNTIYFGEGSWLTVV.

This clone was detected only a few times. The CDR3 spells CASSSPGSYEQYF. The DNA of the CDR3 is TGTGCCAGCAGCTCTCCAGGCTCCTACGAGCAGTACTTC. The V and J genes are TRBV7-8 and TRBJ2-7; D gene uncertain. Trimming left V 4 bases short and J 0 bases short, with 7 bases between. Per the germline V gene, CDR1 is SGHVS and CDR2 is FQNEAQ. The CDR3 is made up of 13 amino acids.

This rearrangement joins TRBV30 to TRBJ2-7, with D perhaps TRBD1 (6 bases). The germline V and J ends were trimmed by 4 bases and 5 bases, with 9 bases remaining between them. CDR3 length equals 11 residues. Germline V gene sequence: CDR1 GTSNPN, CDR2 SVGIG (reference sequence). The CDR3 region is CAWTTGHEQYF. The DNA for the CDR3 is TGTGCCTGGACTACAGGGCACGAGCAGTACTTC.

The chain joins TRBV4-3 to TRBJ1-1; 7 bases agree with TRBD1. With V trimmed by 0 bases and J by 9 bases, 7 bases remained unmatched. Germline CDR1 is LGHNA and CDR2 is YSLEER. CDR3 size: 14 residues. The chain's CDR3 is CASSQDFLQGKAFF. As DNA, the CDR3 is TGCGCCAGCAGCCAAGATTTCTTACAGGGGAAAGCTTTCTTT.

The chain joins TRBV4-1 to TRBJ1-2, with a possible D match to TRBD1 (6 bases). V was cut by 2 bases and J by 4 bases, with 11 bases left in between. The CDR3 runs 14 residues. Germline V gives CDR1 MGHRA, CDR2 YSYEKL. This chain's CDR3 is CASSQSVGAYGYTF. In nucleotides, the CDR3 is TGCGCCAGCAGCCAAAGCGTGGGGGCCTATGGCTACACCTTC.